This TCR beta chain comes out of a study of response to subunit inactivated influenza vaccine. TCRdb used MiXCR to reprocess the RT-PCR reads, holding one entry per CDR3 protein. The sample holds 710,000 or so distinct CDR3 sequences, 15% to 19% seen once. This sample comprised PBMCs from blood, obtained 12 days after vaccination. This TCR came from a man aged 45-65 years who received an inactivated influenza vaccine.

The CDR3 loop is CASRGQSDYEQYF. The CDR3 DNA sequence: TGTGCCAGCAGGGGTCAGTCAGATTACGAGCAGTACTTC. The chain recombines TRBV6-6 with TRBJ2-7, with D unclear. Germline V gene sequence: CDR1 MNHNY, CDR2 SVGAGI (reference sequence). The ends were cut back, 6 bases at V and 4 bases at J, with 13 bases in the middle. The CDR3 sequence is 13 residues long.